This T cell receptor (beta chain) stems from a study of cytomegalovirus exposure and HLA in healthy donors. Study at large: HLA-typed donors were the source of approximately 80 million unique TCRs held in an early data release.

Overall study results and limits: The authors confirmed in vitro that three CMV-associated chains were specific for CMV antigens. Researchers reported in a later analysis that a missense DCLRE1C variant was tied to TCR beta V- and J-gene trimming.

Points on this clone: Its antigen remains unidentified.

PCR involved 60 Vbeta and 13 Jbeta primers. The protocol was immunoSEQ multiplex PCR, while the TCRdb copy is restricted to in-frame clones and leaves out a portion. The sample holds over 150,000 clones; about four fifths are singletons and the top ten take roughly 7.1%. Input material: PBMCs. This TCR was sampled from a man aged 25-40 years in good health and CMV-seropositive.

The CDR3 protein is CASSSDRALGQPQHF. In nucleotides, the CDR3 is TGTGCCAGCAGCTCGGACAGGGCATTGGGTCAGCCCCAGCATTTT. V gene TRBV7-2 combines with J gene TRBJ1-5, with 8 bases aligning to TRBD1. CDR1 is SGHTA and CDR2 is FQGNSA in the germline V gene. Trimming took 4 bases from V and 6 from J; bases not matched to a gene: 8. This CDR3 region has 15 residues.